A selection of T cell receptor beta chains follows, all from one sample in a study of blood T cell repertoires in COVID-19. Clones were read by immunoSEQ multiplex PCR, and TCRdb kept only the in-frame ones, dropping some. The repertoire consists of around 97,000 clones, with roughly 87% occurring once and the leading ten covering 5% to 7.5%. The material sequenced was peripheral blood. These receptors came from a human donor in a cohort sampled during active COVID-19. The CDR3 runs from the conserved cysteine through the conserved F or W. A D gene is named only where the DNA matches it firmly. Where a row states a size, it is once, few, many or the class of an expanded clone; other rows omit it.

v_call,j_call,clone_size,cdr3_length,d_call,cdr3_nt,cdr3_aa
TRBV28,TRBJ2-7,.,12,.,TGTGCCAGCAGTTTAAGTGGGCACGAGCAGTACTTC,CASSLSGHEQYF
TRBV21-1,TRBJ1-1,.,16,.,TGTGCCAGCAGCAAAGTCACAGGCAGGGGGCGCGTTGGGGCTTTCTTT,CASSKVTGRGRVGAFF
TRBV10-3,TRBJ1-2,.,15,TRBD1,TGTGCCATCAGTATGGGGACAGGCTTAAACTATGGCTACACCTTC,CAISMGTGLNYGYTF
TRBV30,TRBJ2-6,.,15,.,TGTGCCTGCTTTCGGCGGCACTCTGGGGCCAACGTCCTGACTTTC,CACFRRHSGANVLTF
TRBV3-1/TRBV3-2,TRBJ2-5,.,13,.,TGTGCCAGCAGCCAGAGTTCGTCCGAGACCCAGTACTTC,CASSQSSSETQYF
TRBV6-5,TRBJ2-5,.,14,.,TGTGCCAGCAGTTCGGTTAGCTTCCAAGAGACCCAGTACTTC,CASSSVSFQETQYF
TRBV5-4,TRBJ1-5,.,19,.,TGTGCCAGCAGGCCAACCGGGGACAACCTCTTCTATAGCAATCAGCCCCAGCATTTT,CASRPTGDNLFYSNQPQHF
TRBV9,TRBJ2-7,few,17,TRBD1,TGTGCCAGCAGATCCGGGACAGGGGGCTCGAGAGGCTACGAGCAGTACTTC,CASRSGTGGSRGYEQYF
TRBV7-2,TRBJ2-1,once,15,TRBD1,TGTGCCAGCAGATTACAGGGGGCCACCTACAATGAGCAGTTCTTC,CASRLQGATYNEQFF
TRBV5-6,TRBJ1-1,.,14,.,TGTGCCAGCAGCTTGTTGGCCCCGGGGACTGAAGCTTTCTTT,CASSLLAPGTEAFF
TRBV25-1,TRBJ2-5,.,13,.,TGTGCCAGCCGCCCCGGGATCCAAGAGACCCAGTACTTC,CASRPGIQETQYF
TRBV18,TRBJ2-3,.,13,TRBD2,TGTGCCAGCTCGACTAGCGAGACAGATACGCAGTATTTT,CASSTSETDTQYF
TRBV6-5,TRBJ2-5,.,15,TRBD1,TGTGCCAGCAGTTCCCACGGACAGGGACAAGAGACCCAGTACTTC,CASSSHGQGQETQYF
TRBV6-6,TRBJ2-4,.,21,TRBD2,TGTGCCAGCAGCGCGGGCCCCAAGATGACTAGCGGGGTACTAGCCAAAAACATTCAGTACTTC,CASSAGPKMTSGVLAKNIQYF
TRBV28,TRBJ1-2,once,14,TRBD1,TGTGCCAGCAGGACCGGGACAGCCAACTATGGCTACACCTTC,CASRTGTANYGYTF
TRBV4-1,TRBJ2-2,.,17,TRBD2,TGCGCCAGCAGGACACGAACGCGGGAGGCGAACACCGGGGAGCTGTTTTTT,CASRTRTREANTGELFF
TRBV3-1/TRBV3-2,TRBJ2-1,.,16,TRBD2,TGTGCCAGCAGCCAAATGGGGACTAGCGGGGTACATGAGCAGTTCTTC,CASSQMGTSGVHEQFF
TRBV10-3,TRBJ1-4,.,14,TRBD1,TGTGCCATCAGTCCCACAGGGGTGGGCGAAAAACTGTTTTTT,CAISPTGVGEKLFF
TRBV7-2,TRBJ1-4,.,17,TRBD1,TGTGCCAGCAGCTCAAGCCCCGGGACAGGGCGAAATGAAAAACTGTTTTTT,CASSSSPGTGRNEKLFF
TRBV20-1,TRBJ2-5,.,10,.,TGCAGTGCCCTAAAAGAGACCCAGTACTTC,CSALKETQYF
TRBV5-6,TRBJ2-3,.,14,.,TGTGCCAGCAGCTCCGGGATACCGGGAAATACGCAGTATTTT,CASSSGIPGNTQYF
TRBV27,TRBJ2-1,.,15,TRBD1,TGTGCCAGCAGTTTGCGGACAGGGTCATACAATGAGCAGTTCTTC,CASSLRTGSYNEQFF
TRBV28,TRBJ1-3,.,13,.,TGTGCCAGCAGGAAACAAACAGGGAATACCATATATTTT,CASRKQTGNTIYF
TRBV7-3,TRBJ1-4,.,15,.,TGTGCCAGCAGCTTCTCAGGGGCAACTAATGAAAAACTGTTTTTT,CASSFSGATNEKLFF
TRBV6-1,TRBJ2-7,.,16,TRBD2,TGTGCCAGCAGTGAAGCCCGAGGTAGCGGGATGTACGAGCAGTACTTC,CASSEARGSGMYEQYF
TRBV2,TRBJ2-2,.,15,.,TGTGCCAGCAGGGTTGGGGGGATGAACACCGGGGAGCTGTTTTTT,CASRVGGMNTGELFF
TRBV6-5,TRBJ1-6,.,14,TRBD1,TGTGCCAGCGGGGAACAGGGGGCTAATTCACCCCTCCACTTT,CASGEQGANSPLHF
TRBV11-3,TRBJ2-7,.,15,TRBD2,TGTGCCAGCAGCTTGGGAGCGGGAGGGGTCTACGAGCAGTACTTC,CASSLGAGGVYEQYF
TRBV5-8,TRBJ2-3,.,17,.,TGTGCCAGCAGCTTGGCCGGCGAACTACGAAGCACAGATACGCAGTATTTT,CASSLAGELRSTDTQYF
TRBV5-1,TRBJ2-7,.,15,.,TGCGCCAGCAGCTTGGCCGGGTTTTTGGCTGACGAGCAGTACTTC,CASSLAGFLADEQYF
TRBV29-1,TRBJ2-3,.,12,TRBD1,TGCAGCGTTGAAGGGGCAGGGGGCGCGCAGTATTTT,CSVEGAGGAQYF
TRBV6-5,TRBJ1-1,.,14,TRBD1,TGTGCTACTGGCAGTGAGGGGGCGAACACTGAAGCTTTCTTT,CATGSEGANTEAFF
TRBV30,TRBJ2-7,.,15,.,TGTGCCTGGAGTGGTTCGGCCAGGCTGACCTACGAGCAGTACTTC,CAWSGSARLTYEQYF
TRBV5-1,TRBJ2-1,.,14,TRBD2,TGCGCCAGCGCTATGGGACTAGCGGGAGGGCCGCCGTTCTTC,CASAMGLAGGPPFF
TRBV4-1,TRBJ2-5,.,14,TRBD1,TGCGCCAGCAGCCCGGGACAGAACCAAGAGACCCAGTACTTC,CASSPGQNQETQYF
TRBV24-1,TRBJ1-2,.,17,TRBD1,TGTGCCACCAGTGATTCCCGACAGGGATACACGTTGAGTGGCTACACCTTC,CATSDSRQGYTLSGYTF
TRBV15,TRBJ2-7,.,15,TRBD1,TGTGCCACCAGCAGATCAAATGGACAGGGCGACGAGCAGTACTTC,CATSRSNGQGDEQYF
TRBV6-6,TRBJ1-5,once,15,TRBD1,TGTGCCAGCAGTGGTCAGGGGGCTGCCAATCAGCCCCAGCATTTT,CASSGQGAANQPQHF
TRBV19,TRBJ2-1,once,13,.,TGTGCCAGTAGTATAGTCTCGGGGGTTGAGCAGTTCTTC,CASSIVSGVEQFF
TRBV27,TRBJ1-2,.,14,.,TGTGCCAGCAGTTTAACGATAGCTAACTATGGCTACACCTTC,CASSLTIANYGYTF
TRBV6-2/TRBV6-3,TRBJ2-2,.,14,.,TGTGCCAGCAGTTACAGAGCGAACACCGGGGAGCTGTTTTTT,CASSYRANTGELFF
TRBV19,TRBJ2-3,few,14,.,TGTGCCAGTAGTAATCCGCCTAGCTATGATACGCAGTATTTT,CASSNPPSYDTQYF
TRBV28,TRBJ2-6,.,17,.,TGTGCCAGCAGTTTAATGAGGGCGAGCTCTGGGGCCAACGTCCTGACTTTC,CASSLMRASSGANVLTF
TRBV28,TRBJ2-7,.,16,TRBD2,TGTGCCAGCAGTTTATGGTTACTAGCGGGGACCTACGAGCAGTACTTC,CASSLWLLAGTYEQYF
TRBV19,TRBJ1-5,.,13,.,TGTGCCAGTCGGGGGGTAAGCAATCAGCCCCAGCATTTT,CASRGVSNQPQHF
TRBV14,TRBJ1-2,once,12,.,TGTGCCAGCAGCCAAGATCGAAGGACAGCAACCTTC,CASSQDRRTATF
TRBV5-1,TRBJ2-2,.,16,TRBD2,TGCGCCAGCAGCGGGCTAGCGGGAGTTGGAACCGGGGAGCTGTTTTTT,CASSGLAGVGTGELFF
TRBV10-3,TRBJ2-1,.,16,TRBD2,TGTGCCATCAGCCCCACACCGGGACTAGGCTACAATGAGCAGTTCTTC,CAISPTPGLGYNEQFF
TRBV7-2,TRBJ2-1,once,15,.,TGTGCCAGCAGCTTAGGTGCCCCTAGTTACAATGAGCAGTTCTTC,CASSLGAPSYNEQFF